What follows are 20 T cell receptor beta chains derived from one specimen sequenced in a study of Ad26.COV2.S vaccination and SARS-CoV-2 variants. The assay was immunoSEQ multiplex PCR, and TCRdb's table has in-frame clones only and misses some. The table has some 190,000 clones, roughly nine tenths seen once. This specimen consisted of peripheral blood, obtained after recovery from COVID-19. The receptor source for this set is a human donor who had recovered from COVID-19.

The chain has TRBV9 and TRBJ1-2, with D tentatively TRBD1 (6 bases). V was pared by 4 bases and J by 8 bases, with 12 bases between. The CDR3 totals 12 residues. Germline V gene data show CDR1 as SGDLS and CDR2 as YYNGEE. CDR3 amino acids: CASSMNRVGYTF. In DNA form, the CDR3 reads TGTGCCAGCAGCATGAACAGGGTGGGCTACACCTTC.

CDR3 amino acids: CASSVQGNNEQFF. The CDR3 DNA is TGTGCCAGCAGCGTACAGGGTAACAATGAGCAGTTCTTC. V usage is TRBV11-1 and J usage is TRBJ2-1, with D perhaps TRBD1 (6 bases). Per germline, CDR1 SGHAT and CDR2 FQDESV (reference sequence). This CDR3 spans 13 amino acids. Trimming took 5 bases from V and 5 from J, leaving 10 bases between them. Complete variable domain (other parts from reference TRBV11-1 and TRBJ2-1): EAEVAQSPRYKITEKSQAVAFWCDPISGHATLYWYRQILGQGPELLVQFQDESVVDDSQLPKDRFSAERLKGVDSTLKIQPAELGDSAMYLCASSVQGNNEQFFGPGTRLTVL.

In this sample, this clone turned up once. The rearrangement uses TRBV6-5 and TRBJ2-3; 12 positions match TRBD1. CDR3 length: 15 residues. The germline V gene has CDR1 MNHEY and CDR2 SVGAGI. With V trimmed by 6 bases and J by 3 bases, 4 bases remained unmatched. The CDR3 DNA sequence: TGTGCCAGCAGCTTGGGACAGGGGGCTACAGATACGCAGTATTTT. The encoded protein is CASSLGQGATDTQYF.

This chain uses TRBV6-1 with TRBJ2-7; no definite D call. The germline V and J ends were trimmed by 2 bases and 7 bases, with 12 bases remaining between them. The CDR3 is 13 amino acids. Germline V lookup: CDR1 MNHNS, CDR2 SASEGT. The CDR3 DNA reads as TGTGCCAGCAGTGAAACGGGTGCTGGAGAGCAGTACTTC. The encoded protein is CASSETGAGEQYF.

This clone was recorded only once. The chain couples TRBV7-2 to TRBJ2-7; 8 bases align to TRBD1. Trimming took 5 bases from V and 7 from J; bases not matched to a gene: 10. Germline V gives CDR1 SGHTA, CDR2 FQGNSA. The CDR3 is 14 amino acids. The CDR3 nucleotides read TGTGCCAGCAGCCCCAGGGGGCGGTTAATGGAGCAGTACTTC. Translated, it gives CASSPRGRLMEQYF.

CDR3 amino acids: CASSQGMDLEKLFF. CDR3 bases: TGTGCCAGCAGCCAAGGAATGGATCTTGAAAAACTGTTTTTT. The chain uses TRBV4-2 and TRBJ1-4; D gene unclear. V was shortened by 1 base and J by 7 bases, with 10 bases between the two germline ends. This CDR3 is 14 amino acids long. Looked up from germline, CDR1 is LGHNA and CDR2 is YNFKEQ.

This clone showed up just once. The CDR3 is CASSYRGTNDGYTF. CDR3 in DNA: TGTGCCAGCAGTTATAGGGGGACAAACGATGGCTACACCTTC. The chain carries TRBV6-1 and TRBJ1-2; D might be TRBD1 (6 bases). The CDR3 spans 14 residues. Germline values: CDR1 MNHNS, CDR2 SASEGT. V was trimmed by 5 bases and J by 6 bases, leaving 16 bases between them.

This chain uses TRBV2 with TRBJ2-7; possible D gene TRBD2, 5 bases. With 7 bases removed from V and 6 bases from J, the gap between germline ends came to 16 bases. Germline V lookup: CDR1 SNHLY, CDR2 FYNNEI. The CDR3 runs to 13 residues. The CDR3 DNA sequence: TGTGCCAGCACCGCGGGTGCCCGCGGCGAGCAGTACTTC. Protein product: CASTAGARGEQYF.

This chain uses TRBV5-1 with TRBJ2-7; 7 nucleotides agree with TRBD1. The CDR3 consists of 14 residues. Trimming removed 6 bases from V and 6 bases from J; junction bases left unmatched: 12. The germline V gene encodes CDR1 SGHRS and CDR2 YFSETQ. DNA for the CDR3: TGCGCCAGCACCCGAAGACAGGGAGTGGGCGAGCAGTACTTC. Its translation: CASTRRQGVGEQYF.

This chain joins TRBV28 and TRBJ1-1; TRBD1 matches 8 bases. The V gene's germline CDR1 is MDHEN and CDR2 SYDVKM. This CDR3 is built from 17 residues. With 5 bases clipped from V and 4 bases from J, the junction kept 15 bases outside the gene matches. CDR3: CASSPGQGRGYGTEAFF. As DNA, the CDR3 is TGTGCCAGCAGTCCCGGACAGGGCCGCGGTTATGGCACTGAAGCTTTCTTT.

This chain uses TRBV7-9 with TRBJ1-2, with 10 bases identical to TRBD1. Germline V CDR1 and CDR2: SEHNR, FQNEAQ (reference sequence). V gave up 1 base and J gave up 8 bases; unmatched junction bases: 4. This CDR3 is 14 amino acids long. In DNA, the CDR3 is TGTGCCAGCAGCTTAGAGGGGACAGGGGAAGGCTACACCTTC. Residues: CASSLEGTGEGYTF.

The rearrangement joins TRBV6-1 to TRBJ1-2, with D possibly TRBD1 on 6 matching bases. Germline loops: CDR1 MNHNS, CDR2 SASEGT. V dropped 4 bases and J dropped 5 bases, with 20 bases sitting between them. The CDR3 sequence is 16 residues long. The CDR3 DNA reads as TGTGCCAGCAGTGGGGCGGGGGGCGTAGCGAGATATGGCTACACCTTC. The encoded protein is CASSGAGGVARYGYTF.

This chain joins TRBV11-2 and TRBJ2-1; 8 bases align to TRBD2. Germline loops: CDR1 SGHAT, CDR2 FQNNGV. V dropped 3 bases and J dropped 0; count of bases not matched to a gene: 4. CDR3 length: 16 residues. The CDR3 loop is CASSFPTSGSYNEQFF. Written as DNA, the CDR3 is TGTGCCAGCAGCTTTCCTACTAGCGGCTCCTACAATGAGCAGTTCTTC.

This clone occurred a few times. The chain links TRBV2 to TRBJ1-6; D gene unclear. This CDR3 is built from 15 residues. Germline V gene sequence: CDR1 SNHLY, CDR2 FYNNEI. Trimming left V 4 bases short and J 6 bases short, with 13 bases between. In nucleotides, the CDR3 is TGTGCCAGCAGTGGGCGGACCGATCCTAATTCACCCCTCCACTTT. Translating it yields CASSGRTDPNSPLHF.

V and J are TRBV4-2 and TRBJ2-7; D unclear. Germline loops: CDR1 LGHNA, CDR2 YNFKEQ. Trimming left V 0 bases short and J 0 bases short, with 9 bases between. This CDR3 contains 15 residues. CDR3 sequence reads: CASSQDETSSYEQYF. CDR3 nucleotide sequence: TGTGCCAGCAGCCAAGACGAGACAAGCTCCTACGAGCAGTACTTC.

This chain uses TRBV6-5 with TRBJ1-6; D possibly corresponds to TRBD1 (5 bases). CDR1 is MNHEY, CDR2 SVGAGI, per germline. CDR3 length: 15 amino acids. Deletions cut 5 bases from V and 7 bases from J, with 15 bases between. The CDR3 DNA reads as TGTGCCAGCAGTCCCCGGGGAAGGGGAAATTCACCCCTCCACTTT. Translated, it gives CASSPRGRGNSPLHF.

This clone was picked up one time. DNA for the CDR3: TGTGCCAGCAGCCAATGGGAGGGGACAGGGAACAACAATGAGCAGTTCTTC. Protein: CASSQWEGTGNNNEQFF. The V gene is TRBV7-9, the J gene TRBJ2-1; 9 nucleotides match TRBD1. Germline V gene data show CDR1 as SEHNR and CDR2 as FQNEAQ (reference sequence). The CDR3 extends over 17 amino acids. Losses at the gene ends were 5 bases for V and 5 bases for J; bases not matched to a gene: 13.

The genes are TRBV14 and TRBJ2-7; TRBD2 matches 11 bases. The CDR3 extends over 15 amino acids. V lost 7 bases, J lost 4 bases, and 9 bases stayed unmatched. Looked up from germline, CDR1 is SGHDN and CDR2 is FVKESK. CDR3 sequence reads: CASTSGRRTVYEQYF. The CDR3 nucleotides are TGTGCCAGCACTAGCGGGAGGAGAACAGTATACGAGCAGTACTTC.

This clone has just one count. This sequence joins TRBV9 and TRBJ2-7, with 8 bases identical to TRBD1. Germline CDR1 reads SGDLS; CDR2 reads YYNGEE. With V trimmed by 3 bases and J by 4 bases, 6 bases remained unmatched. The CDR3 length is 14 residues. The CDR3 sequence is CASSASGGGYEQYF. The CDR3 DNA reads TGTGCCAGCAGCGCTTCAGGGGGCGGTTACGAGCAGTACTTC.

The genes are TRBV5-5 and TRBJ2-7; the match to TRBD1 covers 10 bases. This CDR3 is built from 15 residues. The germline gives CDR1 SGHKS, CDR2 YYEKEE (reference sequence). V gave up 1 base and J gave up 6 bases; unmatched junction bases: 7. The CDR3: CASSLFGTGEFEQYF. CDR3 DNA: TGTGCCAGCAGCTTGTTTGGGACAGGGGAGTTCGAGCAGTACTTC.